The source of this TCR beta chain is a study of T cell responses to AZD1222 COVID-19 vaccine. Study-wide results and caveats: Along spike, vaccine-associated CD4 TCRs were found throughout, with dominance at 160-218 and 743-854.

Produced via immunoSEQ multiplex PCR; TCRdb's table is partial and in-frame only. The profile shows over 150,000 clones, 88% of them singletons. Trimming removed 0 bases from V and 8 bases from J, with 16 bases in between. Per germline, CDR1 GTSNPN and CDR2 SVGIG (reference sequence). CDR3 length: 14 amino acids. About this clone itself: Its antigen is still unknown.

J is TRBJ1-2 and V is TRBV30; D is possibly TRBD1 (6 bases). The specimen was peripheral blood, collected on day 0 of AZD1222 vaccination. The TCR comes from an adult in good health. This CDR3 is CAWSVRGGPGGYTF. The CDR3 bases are TGTGCCTGGAGTGTAAGAGGGGGACCGGGGGGCTACACCTTC.